The sample holds a few counts of the clone carrying this T cell receptor (beta chain). Its target is not known. The CDR3 is 20 amino acids. V gave up 2 bases and J gave up 1 base; unmatched junction bases: 11. CDR1 is LGHNT, CDR2 FRNRAP, per germline. Unique molecular identifiers tagged the TCRbeta library. From the PCR reads, TCRdb called clonotypes with MiXCR, one entry per CDR3 protein. This table has hundreds of thousands of distinct CDR3 sequences, around 15% appearing once. The sample is drawn from a study of T-cell reconstitution after alpha-beta-depleted transplantation in children. Regarding the study as a whole: After one year, T-cell counts and TCRbeta diversity mostly came from new T cells. Roughly two months post-transplant, alpha-beta T cells reportedly originated from several hundred graft clones that had expanded. Surviving recipient T cells and intrathymic progenitors accounted for some patients' high TCRbeta diversity at day 60.

This material consisted of PBMCs, mostly from graft donor cells, taken 360 days after TCRalphabeta/CD19-depleted stem cell transplant. This clonotype was sampled from a male patient younger than 18 who had a stem cell transplant for acute lymphoblastic leukemia, so the T cells may come from the graft donor. The V call is TRBV12-5, the J call TRBJ2-3; 14 bases align to TRBD2. The CDR3, as DNA: TGTGCTAGTGGTTTGACTACGACTAGCGGGAGGGCCCGGGGCACAGATACGCAGTATTTT. Amino acid sequence: CASGLTTTSGRARGTDTQYF.